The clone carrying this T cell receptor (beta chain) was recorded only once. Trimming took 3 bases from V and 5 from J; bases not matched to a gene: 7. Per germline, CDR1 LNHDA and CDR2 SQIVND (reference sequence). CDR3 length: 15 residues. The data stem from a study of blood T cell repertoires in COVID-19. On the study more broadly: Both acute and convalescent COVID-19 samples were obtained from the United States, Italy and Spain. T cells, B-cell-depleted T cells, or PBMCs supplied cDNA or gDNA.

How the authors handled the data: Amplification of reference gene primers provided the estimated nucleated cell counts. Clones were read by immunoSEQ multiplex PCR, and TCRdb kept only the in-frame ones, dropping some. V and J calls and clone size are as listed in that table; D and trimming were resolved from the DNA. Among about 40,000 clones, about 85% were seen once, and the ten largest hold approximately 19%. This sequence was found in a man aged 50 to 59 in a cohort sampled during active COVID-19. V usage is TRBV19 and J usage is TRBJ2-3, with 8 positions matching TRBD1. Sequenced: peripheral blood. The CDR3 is CASSMPTGVEDTQYF. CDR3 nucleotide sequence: TGTGCCAGTAGTATGCCGACAGGGGTGGAAGATACGCAGTATTTT.